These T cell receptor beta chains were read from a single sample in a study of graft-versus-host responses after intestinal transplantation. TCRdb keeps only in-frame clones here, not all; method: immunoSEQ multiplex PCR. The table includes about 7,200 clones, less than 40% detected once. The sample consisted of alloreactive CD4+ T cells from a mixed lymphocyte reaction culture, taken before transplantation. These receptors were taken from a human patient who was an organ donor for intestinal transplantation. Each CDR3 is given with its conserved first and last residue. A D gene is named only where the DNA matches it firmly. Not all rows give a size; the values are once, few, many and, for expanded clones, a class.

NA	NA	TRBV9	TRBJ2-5	TGTGCCAGCAGCGTAGAATGTAGGGGAGAGACCCAGTACTTC	CASSVECRGETQYF
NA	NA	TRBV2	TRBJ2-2	TGTGCCAGCAGTGAACGGGCCGCAGCGGCCGCCGGGGAGCTGTTTTTT	CASSERAAAAAGELFF
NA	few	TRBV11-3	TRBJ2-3	TGTGCCAGCAGCTTATATCCGGATACGCAGTATTTT	CASSLYPDTQYF
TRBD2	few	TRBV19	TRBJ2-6	TGTGCCAGTAGTGACGGGAGGTCTGGGGCCAACGTCCTGACTTTC	CASSDGRSGANVLTF
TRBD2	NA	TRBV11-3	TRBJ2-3	TGTGCCAGCAGCTTAGGACTAGCGGGGCGGGGCTATACGCAGTATTTT	CASSLGLAGRGYTQYF
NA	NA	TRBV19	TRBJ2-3	TGTGCCAGTAGTATGCGCAGGGCCCTGGCAGATACGCAGTATTTT	CASSMRRALADTQYF
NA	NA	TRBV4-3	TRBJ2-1	TGCGCCAGCAGCCAGGGGGCGAATGAGCAGTTCTTC	CASSQGANEQFF
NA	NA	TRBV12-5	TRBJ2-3	TGTGCTAGTGGCCAGCGGCGACTTGGCACAGATACGCAGTATTTT	CASGQRRLGTDTQYF
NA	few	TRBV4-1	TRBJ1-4	TGCGCCAGCAGCCAAGTTGTCTTCGCGGGCGACGCAACTAATGAAAAACTGTTTTTT	CASSQVVFAGDATNEKLFF
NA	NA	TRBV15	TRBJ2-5	TGTGCCACCAGCCTCACTAGTTCGGCAGAGACCCAGTACTTC	CATSLTSSAETQYF
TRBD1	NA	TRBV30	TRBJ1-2	TGTGCCTGGAGTTTCGGGCAGGGGGCGATTAAGAGCTACACCTTC	CAWSFGQGAIKSYTF
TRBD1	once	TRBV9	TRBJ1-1	TGTGCCAGCAGCGTAGGAGGGGACAGGGGGAACACTGAAGCTTTCTTT	CASSVGGDRGNTEAFF